These 14 T cell receptor beta chains were sequenced from one sample in a study of blood T cell repertoires in COVID-19. The table came from immunoSEQ multiplex PCR; TCRdb's copy has only in-frame clones and leaves some out. The sample carries 110,000 to 150,000 clones, 85% to 90% recorded once. Sequenced sample: peripheral blood. The receptors were gathered from a woman over 75 with acute or convalescent COVID-19.

This chain connects TRBV30 to TRBJ1-3, with 7 bases fitting TRBD1. J was trimmed by 7 bases and V by 0 bases; bases with no gene match: 9. Germline CDR1 reads GTSNPN; CDR2 reads SVGIG (reference sequence). The CDR3 spans 15 residues. For the CDR3, the DNA is TGTGCCTGGAGTGTACCGACAGGGACGATTAACACCATATATTTT. It specifies CAWSVPTGTINTIYF. Looking up the rest from reference TRBV30 and TRBJ1-3 gives the full variable domain: SQTIHQWPATLVQPVGSPLSLECTVEGTSNPNLYWYRQAAGRGLQLLFYSVGIGQISSEVPQNLSASRPQDRQFILSSKKLLLSDSGFYLCAWSVPTGTINTIYFGEGSWLTVV.

The gene calls are TRBV7-9 and TRBJ1-3, with no clear D. There are 13 residues in the CDR3. Trimming stripped 5 bases from V and 7 bases from J, with 12 bases between. Germline CDR1 reads SEHNR; CDR2 reads FQNEAQ (reference sequence). CDR3 in DNA: TGTGCCAGCAGCCCCATCGGGTGGAACACCATATATTTT. Amino acid sequence: CASSPIGWNTIYF. The complete variable domain, with remaining parts taken from reference TRBV7-9 and TRBJ1-3, reads DTGVSQNPRHKITKRGQNVTFRCDPISEHNRLYWYRQTLGQGPEFLTYFQNEAQLEKSRLLSDRFSAERPKGSFSTLEIQRTEQGDSAMYLCASSPIGWNTIYFGEGSWLTVV.

The CDR3 sequence is CASSALRAGVTGELFF. CDR3 DNA: TGTGCCAGTAGTGCCTTAAGGGCGGGGGTAACCGGGGAGCTGTTTTTT. The chain combines TRBV19 with TRBJ2-2; 7 bases fit TRBD2. The V gene's germline CDR1 is LNHDA and CDR2 SQIVND (reference sequence). Trimming took 5 bases from V and 5 from J; bases not matched to a gene: 11. This CDR3 has 16 amino acids.

This clone was observed once. This chain uses TRBV5-1 with TRBJ1-1; 8 positions match TRBD1. The germline V gene encodes CDR1 SGHRS and CDR2 YFSETQ. V was pared by 3 bases and J by 5 bases, with 6 bases of the junction left unmatched. The CDR3 consists of 14 residues. The CDR3 region is CASSSTTGDTEAFF. The CDR3 coding sequence is TGCGCCAGCAGCTCCACGACAGGGGATACTGAAGCTTTCTTT.

The chain employs TRBV9 and TRBJ1-2, with 7 bases that match TRBD1. V was pared by 4 bases and J by 5 bases, with 17 bases of the junction left unmatched. Germline V gene lookup returns CDR1 SGDLS and CDR2 YYNGEE. CDR3 length equals 17 residues. CDR3 protein: CASSPGGHPSRGYGYTF. The CDR3 coding sequence is TGTGCCAGCAGCCCAGGGGGTCATCCATCAAGGGGATATGGCTACACCTTC.

The gene calls are TRBV9 and TRBJ1-1, with D unclear. V lost 3 bases and J lost 5, with 11 bases in between. CDR1 is SGDLS, CDR2 YYNGEE, per germline. This CDR3 contains 13 residues. Here the CDR3 reads CASSGDPRTEAFF. DNA of the CDR3: TGTGCCAGCAGCGGAGACCCCAGGACTGAAGCTTTCTTT.

This chain joins TRBV6-5 and TRBJ2-1, with TRBD2 identical over 10 bases. V lost 7 bases, J lost 9 bases, and 9 bases stayed unmatched. The CDR3 spans 14 residues. Germline CDR1 and CDR2: MNHEY and SVGAGI. The chain's CDR3 is CASIFSGGRGEQFF. In DNA, the CDR3 is TGTGCCAGCATTTTTAGCGGGGGGCGTGGTGAGCAGTTCTTC.

J is TRBJ2-1 and V is TRBV5-4, with a tentative D call TRBD1 (5 bases). V dropped 6 bases and J dropped 5 bases, with 15 bases sitting between them. Germline values: CDR1 SGHNT, CDR2 YYREEE (reference sequence). The CDR3 contains 14 residues. The CDR3 nucleotides read TGTGCCAGCACCCCGCGTGCAGGGAACAATGAGCAGTTCTTC. Translating gives CASTPRAGNNEQFF.

This clone turned up a few times. V and J are TRBV18 and TRBJ1-1; TRBD1 agrees at 9 bases. This CDR3 region has 14 residues. The germline V gene encodes CDR1 KGHSH and CDR2 LQKENI. Trimming at V came to 9 bases and at J to 0 bases, leaving 5 bases not matched to a gene. CDR3 residues: CASHRGQMNTEAFF. The CDR3 nucleotides read TGTGCCAGTCACAGGGGGCAGATGAACACTGAAGCTTTCTTT.

The J gene is TRBJ1-4, the V gene TRBV15, with 9 bases matching TRBD1. V lost 0 bases and J lost 2; bases outside the gene matches: 7. CDR3 size: 18 residues. Germline loops: CDR1 LNHNV, CDR2 YYDKDF (reference sequence). The CDR3 sequence is CATSRDRGQGMTNEKLFF. In DNA form, the CDR3 reads TGTGCCACCAGCAGAGATCGAGGACAGGGGATGACTAATGAAAAACTGTTTTTT.

CDR3 amino acids: CASTRSGGGNEKLFF. Written as DNA, the CDR3 is TGTGCCAGCACTCGGTCAGGGGGCGGGAATGAAAAACTGTTTTTT. The chain couples TRBV6-5 to TRBJ1-4; 8 nucleotides align to TRBD1. Germline V lookup: CDR1 MNHEY, CDR2 SVGAGI. There are 15 residues in the CDR3. J gave up 5 bases and V 7 bases, and 9 bases lay outside the gene matches.

This clone was counted a few times. The CDR3 bases are TGTGCCAGCAGTTACGAACTCCAGGGGATCTATGGCTACACCTTC. Translation gives CASSYELQGIYGYTF. The rearrangement joins TRBV6-6 to TRBJ1-2, with D maybe TRBD1 (6 bases). Germline CDR1 is MNHNY and CDR2 is SVGAGI (reference sequence). V shed 2 bases and J shed 4 bases, with 14 bases lying between them. This CDR3 region has 15 residues.

This clone was counted once. This rearrangement joins TRBV7-9 to TRBJ2-3; no clear D. V was clipped by 7 bases and J by 3 bases, with 8 bases between them. Per the germline V gene, CDR1 is SEHNR and CDR2 is FQNEAQ (reference sequence). The CDR3 runs to 12 residues. CDR3 amino acids: CASTDTTDTQYF. CDR3 sequence (DNA): TGTGCCAGCACCGATACAACAGATACGCAGTATTTT.

The V gene is TRBV6-6, the J gene TRBJ2-7, with TRBD2 as a possible D gene (6 bases). Trimming removed 7 bases from V and 3 bases from J, with 13 bases in between. The CDR3 sequence is 13 residues long. Germline CDR1 reads MNHNY; CDR2 reads SVGAGI (reference sequence). CDR3 region: CASTPQGGYEQYF. As DNA, the CDR3 is TGTGCCAGCACCCCCCAGGGAGGCTACGAGCAGTACTTC.